A single sample gave rise to the 4 T cell receptor beta chains below, sequenced in a study of blood T cell repertoires in COVID-19. TCRdb's copy holds only in-frame clones and misses some; the assay was immunoSEQ multiplex PCR. The repertoire holds fewer than 500,000 clones, with around 89% as singletons. What was sequenced was peripheral blood. These receptors all come from a young woman with acute or convalescent COVID-19.

This sequence joins TRBV30 and TRBJ1-6, with D perhaps TRBD1 (6 bases). The V end was cut by 0 bases, the J end by 1 base, with 22 bases between. CDR1 GTSNPN and CDR2 SVGIG come from the germline V gene (reference sequence). The CDR3 totals 20 residues. CDR3 residues: CAWSVGPYRERGSYNSPLHF. As DNA, the CDR3 is TGTGCCTGGAGTGTAGGACCCTACAGGGAGAGGGGATCCTATAATTCACCCCTCCACTTT.

A remark on this clone: The sample holds other DNA sequences that translate to the same CDR3. The V gene is TRBV12-3 or TRBV12-4, the J gene TRBJ2-1, with unresolved D. The germline V and J ends were trimmed by 5 bases and 5 bases, with 7 bases remaining between them. The CDR3 covers 12 residues. The CDR3 sequence: CASSPTDNEQFF. CDR3 sequence (DNA): TGTGCCAGCAGTCCAACAGACAATGAGCAGTTCTTC.

This clone was detected a few times. The V and J genes are TRBV4-1 and TRBJ1-1; no definite D call. Between the trimmed V and J ends, which lost 1 base and 4 bases, there was a span of 13 bases. This CDR3 comprises 15 residues. The germline gives CDR1 MGHRA, CDR2 YSYEKL. The CDR3 spells CASSQGRRSGTEAFF. The DNA for the CDR3 is TGCGCCAGCAGCCAAGGCAGGAGGTCCGGCACTGAAGCTTTCTTT.

This clone showed up just a few times. J is TRBJ2-7 and V is TRBV5-6, with D tentatively TRBD1 (6 bases). CDR1 and CDR2 from the germline V gene are SGHDT and YYEEEE. V lost 5 bases and J lost 5, with 14 bases in between. The CDR3 runs 13 residues. CDR3: CASSKQGVHEQYF. In nucleotides, the CDR3 is TGTGCCAGCAGTAAACAGGGAGTCCACGAGCAGTACTTC.